The 11 T cell receptor beta chains below come from one sample, sequenced in a study of T cells in Graves' hyperthyroidism and ophthalmopathy. RNA transcripts gave rise to amplified TCR beta CDR3 regions. HTBI primers drove first-round RT-PCR of the TCR CDR3. A single record per CDR3 protein comes from TCRdb applying MiXCR to the multiplex PCR reads. The table has 450,000 to 650,000 distinct CDR3 sequences, around 20% seen once; the top ten hold around a quarter. The sequencing input was blood. Source of these receptors: a man aged 18 to 30 with Graves' hyperthyroidism.

This clonotype was recorded at least ten times. The rearrangement uses TRBV2 and TRBJ2-2; tentative D call: TRBD1 (6 bases). The V and J ends lost 6 bases and 7 bases respectively, with 21 bases between them. Germline CDR1 and CDR2: SNHLY and FYNNEI. CDR3 length equals 16 residues. CDR3 loop: CASRGFTGMEFGELFF. CDR3 bases: TGTGCCAGCAGGGGGTTTACAGGGATGGAGTTCGGGGAGCTGTTTTTT.

This clonotype was seen repeatedly, ten times or more. CDR3 sequence (DNA): TGTGCCAGCAGTTGGGGTGTCGGCACTGAAGCTTTCTTT. Protein: CASSWGVGTEAFF. This sequence joins TRBV27 and TRBJ1-1; D is uncertain. This CDR3 region has 13 residues. The V end was cut by 4 bases, the J end by 4 bases, with 10 bases between. The V gene's germline CDR1 is MNHEY and CDR2 SMNVEV (reference sequence).

This clonotype appeared many times. V and J are TRBV7-2 and TRBJ2-2, with D uncertain. CDR1 and CDR2 (germline): SGHTA, FQGNSA. This CDR3 has 14 amino acids. Trimming left V 6 bases short and J 2 bases short, with 10 bases between. Here the CDR3 reads CASSLALNTGELFF. In DNA, the CDR3 is TGTGCCAGCAGTTTGGCCCTAAACACCGGGGAGCTGTTTTTT.

The chain couples TRBV20-1 to TRBJ2-7, with no clear D. V was shortened by 1 base and J by 4 bases, with 8 bases between the two germline ends. CDR1 and CDR2 from the germline V gene are DFQATT and SNEGSKA (reference sequence). The CDR3 extends over 12 amino acids. The chain's CDR3 is CSARGMGYEQYF. The CDR3 DNA sequence: TGCAGTGCTAGAGGTATGGGGTACGAGCAGTACTTC.

This clonotype appeared many times. The chain recombines TRBV28 with TRBJ2-7; 7 nucleotides line up with TRBD1. In germline, CDR1 is MDHEN, CDR2 SYDVKM. This CDR3 comprises 17 residues. V lost 5 bases and J lost 3; bases outside the gene matches: 16. As DNA, the CDR3 is TGTGCCAGCAGTCGCCTTGGTTTGACAGGGTCTGGCTACGAGCAGTACTTC. This sequence encodes CASSRLGLTGSGYEQYF. Combining the CDR3 with reference TRBV28 and TRBJ2-7 gives the whole variable domain DVKVTQSSRYLVKRTGEKVFLECVQDMDHENMFWYRQDPGLGLRLIYFSYDVKMKEKGDIPEGYSVSREKKERFSLILESASTNQTSMYLCASSRLGLTGSGYEQYFGPGTRLTVT.

The sample holds many counts of this clonotype. The chain joins TRBV11-2 to TRBJ2-5; D gene unclear. This CDR3 has 13 residues. CDR1 and CDR2 (germline): SGHAT, FQNNGV. Trimming cost V 5 bases and J 5 bases, with 12 bases left between them. CDR3 DNA sequence: TGTGCCAGCAGCCTCTTAGTAGAGGAGACCCAGTACTTC. Its protein is CASSLLVEETQYF.

J is TRBJ2-7 and V is TRBV11-2, with D possibly being TRBD1 (5 bases). Germline values: CDR1 SGHAT, CDR2 FQNNGV. The CDR3 has 14 amino acids. Trimming pared 2 bases from V and 6 bases from J, leaving 14 bases between. The CDR3 region is CASSLRQGISEQYF. In nucleotides, the CDR3 is TGTGCCAGCAGCTTACGGCAGGGAATTAGCGAGCAGTACTTC.

This clonotype was counted many times. This sequence joins TRBV6-1 and TRBJ1-5; 9 bases agree with TRBD1. V dropped 8 bases and J dropped 5; count of bases not matched to a gene: 4. The CDR3 covers 13 residues. CDR1 and CDR2 (germline): MNHNS, SASEGT. CDR3 sequence: CASWNRGHQPQHF. The DNA for the CDR3 is TGTGCCAGCTGGAACAGGGGGCATCAGCCCCAGCATTTT.

The chain recombines TRBV10-3 with TRBJ2-1; D may match TRBD1 or TRBD2 (6 bases each). In germline, CDR1 is ENHRY, CDR2 SYGVKD. The CDR3 consists of 12 residues. V lost 11 bases and J lost 7, with 15 bases in between. The CDR3 loop is CASTQGGNEQFF. CDR3 sequence (DNA): TGTGCCTCTACACAGGGAGGAAATGAGCAGTTCTTC.

The sample holds many counts of this clonotype. This chain joins TRBV24-1 and TRBJ1-5; D remains ambiguous. The CDR3 extends over 14 amino acids. Germline CDR1 reads KGHDR; CDR2 reads SFDVKD. V was shortened by 1 base and J by 0 bases, with 3 bases between the two germline ends. The DNA of the CDR3 is TGTGCCACCAGTGATTTCAATAGCAATCAGCCCCAGCATTTT. This gives the protein CATSDFNSNQPQHF.

The sample holds many counts of this clonotype. The chain joins TRBV27 to TRBJ1-5; 7 bases map to TRBD1. Trimming removed 5 bases from V and 0 bases from J; junction bases left unmatched: 13. Per germline, CDR1 MNHEY and CDR2 SMNVEV (reference sequence). The CDR3 runs to 18 residues. CDR3 protein: CASSPWTGLGYSNQPQHF. The CDR3 DNA is TGTGCCAGCAGTCCCTGGACAGGCCTAGGTTATAGCAATCAGCCCCAGCATTTT.